Presented here are 15 T cell receptor beta chains from one specimen sequenced in a study of blood T cell repertoires in COVID-19. Profiling relied on immunoSEQ multiplex PCR, and the TCRdb table lists in-frame clones only, not all of them. There are over 300,000 clones in the sample; about 89% occur only once, and around 9.5% lies in the top ten. The sample taken for sequencing was PBMCs or T cells enriched from blood (not recorded which). These receptors originate from a woman aged 40-49 years who had recovered from COVID-19.

The gene calls are TRBV5-1 and TRBJ2-7; 7 positions agree with TRBD2. Trimming took 8 bases from V and 0 from J; bases not matched to a gene: 11. The CDR3 extends over 15 amino acids. In germline, CDR1 is SGHRS, CDR2 YFSETQ. This CDR3 reads CASKRAGTISYEQYF. The CDR3, as DNA: TGCGCCAGTAAGCGCGCCGGGACTATCTCCTACGAGCAGTACTTC.

The chain uses TRBV27 and TRBJ1-2; D not certain. Germline V gene data show CDR1 as MNHEY and CDR2 as SMNVEV (reference sequence). This CDR3 comprises 14 residues. V shed 2 bases and J shed 2 bases, with 9 bases lying between them. The CDR3 sequence is CASSLAGENYGYTF. The CDR3 DNA sequence: TGTGCCAGCAGTTTAGCTGGGGAGAACTATGGCTACACCTTC.

J is TRBJ1-2 and V is TRBV15; unclear D gene. Trimming removed 1 base at V and 6 bases at J, with 18 bases between. CDR1 is LNHNV, CDR2 YYDKDF, per germline (reference sequence). This CDR3 spans 16 amino acids. The CDR3 spells CATSRGDPVAGNGYTF. CDR3 DNA: TGTGCCACCAGCAGAGGCGATCCAGTAGCGGGGAATGGCTACACCTTC.

V and J are TRBV10-3 and TRBJ2-7, with 9 nucleotides matching TRBD2. The trim removed 0 bases at V and 1 base at J, leaving 4 bases unmatched. This CDR3 region has 16 residues. From germline, CDR1 is ENHRY and CDR2 SYGVKD. The chain's CDR3 is CAISESVAGVSYEQYF. CDR3 coding DNA: TGTGCCATCAGTGAGTCTGTAGCGGGAGTTTCCTACGAGCAGTACTTC.

This chain joins TRBV29-1 and TRBJ2-1, with TRBD1 matching 7 bases. Trimming at V came to 4 bases and at J to 5 bases, leaving 5 bases not matched to a gene. The CDR3 length is 13 residues. Looked up from germline, CDR1 is SQVTM and CDR2 is ANQGSEA. CDR3 sequence reads: CSVGQGLNNEQFF. Written as DNA, the CDR3 is TGCAGCGTTGGACAGGGTTTAAACAATGAGCAGTTCTTC.

The table lists this clone with a few counts. The chain recombines TRBV9 with TRBJ2-1; TRBD2 matches at 7 bases. Germline CDR1 reads SGDLS; CDR2 reads YYNGEE. This CDR3 has 15 amino acids. The V gene end was trimmed by 2 bases and the J gene end by 5 bases; junction bases not matched to a gene: 7. CDR3 sequence (DNA): TGTGCCAGCAGCGTGATGGCGGGGGTGGACAATGAGCAGTTCTTC. This sequence encodes CASSVMAGVDNEQFF.

The chain carries TRBV5-6 and TRBJ1-2, with 10 bases that match TRBD1. Unmatched junction bases numbered 8, after V lost 0 bases and J lost 9 bases. Germline loops: CDR1 SGHDT, CDR2 YYEEEE. The CDR3 loop spans 15 amino acids. The CDR3 DNA reads TGTGCCAGCAGCTTGGCGACAGGGGGCAGGTATCGCTACACCTTC. Translated: CASSLATGGRYRYTF.

Here the CDR3 reads CASSLGGSSYNEQFF. Here the CDR3 DNA reads TGTGCCAGCAGCTTAGGGGGCAGCTCCTACAATGAGCAGTTCTTC. The rearrangement joins TRBV11-3 to TRBJ2-1, with D perhaps matching TRBD1 (5 bases). Germline assignment: CDR1 SGHNT and CDR2 YENEEA. Trimming removed 1 base at V and 0 bases at J, with 7 bases between. The CDR3 length is 15 residues.

A single count supports this clone. The V gene is TRBV3-1 (or the pseudogene TRBV3-2), the J gene TRBJ2-7, with 7 positions matching TRBD2. CDR3 length: 14 amino acids. CDR1 is LGHDT and CDR2 is YNNKEL in the germline V gene (reference sequence). Unmatched junction bases numbered 6, after V lost 4 bases and J lost 3 bases. As DNA, the CDR3 is TGTGCCAGCAGCCCCTGGGCGGGGGTCTACGAGCAGTACTTC. It encodes CASSPWAGVYEQYF.

This rearrangement joins TRBV20-1 to TRBJ1-1; no clear D gene. The CDR3 is 11 residues long. Germline V gene data show CDR1 as DFQATT and CDR2 as SNEGSKA (reference sequence). Trimming stripped 0 bases from V and 6 bases from J, with 5 bases between. The chain's CDR3 is CSARDNSEAFF. DNA for the CDR3: TGCAGTGCTAGAGATAATTCTGAAGCTTTCTTT.

The V call is TRBV7-2, the J call TRBJ1-1; the D gene is possibly TRBD1 (6 bases). The CDR3 runs to 15 residues. V lost 0 bases, J lost 2 bases, and 10 bases lay in between. Per the germline V gene, CDR1 is SGHTA and CDR2 is FQGNSA. CDR3 DNA sequence: TGTGCCAGCAGCTTAGCCGGGACATCTAACACTGAAGCTTTCTTT. Protein: CASSLAGTSNTEAFF.

The chain joins TRBV6-5 to TRBJ2-1; D may be TRBD2 (6 bases). Germline V gene sequence: CDR1 MNHEY, CDR2 SVGAGI. The CDR3 spans 15 residues. V was shortened by 7 bases and J by 3 bases, with 16 bases between the two germline ends. The CDR3 protein is CASIPSWGDYNEQFF. CDR3 DNA sequence: TGTGCCAGCATCCCCTCTTGGGGGGACTACAATGAGCAGTTCTTC.

This sequence joins TRBV7-9 and TRBJ1-1, with 7 positions matching TRBD1. V trimming: 1 base; J trimming: 7 bases; junction bases outside the gene matches: 6. Per the germline V gene, CDR1 is SEHNR and CDR2 is FQNEAQ (reference sequence). CDR3 length equals 14 residues. CDR3 in amino acids: CASSLGRGPSEAFF. The DNA for the CDR3 is TGTGCCAGCAGCTTAGGGAGGGGGCCGAGTGAAGCTTTCTTT.

This clone is a singleton in its sample. The CDR3 DNA reads as TGTGCCAGCAGCCGGGGACTAGCGGGGACCGGGGAGCTGTTTTTT. It translates to CASSRGLAGTGELFF. The J gene is TRBJ2-2, the V gene TRBV7-3; 13 positions match TRBD2. The CDR3 consists of 15 residues. The ends lost 5 bases at V and 5 bases at J; junction bases unmatched: 2. Looked up from germline, CDR1 is SGHTA and CDR2 is FQGTGA.

The DNA of the CDR3 is TGTGCCAGCAGCCGCAAGCGGGAGACAGTAGATACGCAGTATTTT. Amino acid sequence: CASSRKRETVDTQYF. The gene calls are TRBV3-1 (or the pseudogene TRBV3-2) and TRBJ2-3; 8 nucleotides match TRBD2. V lost 4 bases and J lost 5; bases outside the gene matches: 8. The CDR3 is 15 residues long. Germline CDR1 reads LGHDT; CDR2 reads YNNKEL (reference sequence).